This entry concerns a single TCR beta chain. The antigen is undetermined. The data originate from a study of response to subunit inactivated influenza vaccine. Findings and caveats of the study: Few new T cells, the authors suggested, are recruited by each seasonal influenza vaccination.

The germline V gene encodes CDR1 KGHSH and CDR2 LQKENI. Trimming took 2 bases from V and 6 from J, leaving 10 bases between them. The CDR3 loop spans 13 amino acids. TCRdb re-called the RT-PCR reads with MiXCR, one entry per CDR3 protein. Of about 310,000 distinct CDR3 sequences in the sample, approximately 20% were seen once. This TCR was recovered from a man between 45 and 75 years old who received an inactivated influenza vaccine. The chain is built from TRBV18 and TRBJ1-1; D gene ambiguous. The specimen comprised PBMCs from blood, sampled approximately 20 months after vaccination. CDR3 in amino acids: CASSPKETPEAFF. CDR3 sequence (DNA): TGTGCCAGCTCACCAAAGGAGACCCCTGAAGCTTTCTTT.